Below, 9 T cell receptor beta chains from the same sample are listed, as sequenced in a study of cytomegalovirus exposure and HLA in healthy donors. The primer mix had 60 Vbeta and 13 Jbeta primers. Sequencing used immunoSEQ multiplex PCR; TCRdb keeps in-frame clones, though not all of them. The sample has approximately 220,000 clones; roughly 80% are singletons. Sample: PBMCs. The receptors stem from a man in his forties in good health and CMV-seronegative.

The chain links TRBV28 to TRBJ2-1; 7 bases match TRBD1. Germline CDR1 is MDHEN and CDR2 is SYDVKM. The CDR3 length is 16 residues. Trimming took 4 bases from V and 2 from J; bases not matched to a gene: 8. This chain's CDR3 is CASSWDRDSPYNEQFF. CDR3 DNA sequence: TGTGCCAGCAGTTGGGACCGGGACAGTCCCTACAATGAGCAGTTCTTC.

The chain links TRBV5-4 to TRBJ1-3; 10 bases are a match to TRBD1. The CDR3 is 15 amino acids. Germline V gene sequence: CDR1 SGHNT, CDR2 YYREEE (reference sequence). V was pared by 4 bases and J by 3 bases, with 4 bases of the junction left unmatched. The CDR3 loop is CASSKDRGNGNTIYF. The DNA of the CDR3 is TGTGCCAGCAGCAAGGACAGGGGGAATGGAAACACCATATATTTT.

This clone showed up just once. The CDR3 DNA reads TGTGCCAGCACCCTGGGACAGGGCTTGGGGGGGGATACGCAGTATTTT. This translates into CASTLGQGLGGDTQYF. The chain recombines TRBV2 with TRBJ2-3; TRBD1 matches at 9 bases. CDR1 SNHLY and CDR2 FYNNEI come from the germline V gene. The CDR3 is 16 residues long. The V segment lost 7 bases and the J segment 6 bases; nucleotides outside the gene matches: 14.

This clone was counted between two and nine times. The J gene is TRBJ2-1, the V gene TRBV4-2; 11 nucleotides agree with TRBD2. The trim removed 0 bases at V and 7 bases at J, leaving 8 bases unmatched. CDR1 and CDR2 from the germline V gene are LGHNA and YNFKEQ. The CDR3 length is 17 residues. CDR3 sequence (DNA): TGTGCCAGCAGCCAAGAAACTAGCGGGGGATTCGGGAATGAGCAGTTCTTC. The encoded protein is CASSQETSGGFGNEQFF.

This rearrangement joins TRBV5-4 to TRBJ1-2; D is unresolved. The CDR3 sequence is 13 residues long. Germline CDR1 and CDR2: SGHNT and YYREEE (reference sequence). V was shortened by 3 bases and J by 4 bases, with 10 bases between the two germline ends. The CDR3 DNA sequence: TGTGCCAGCAGCTCAAAAAACGGCTATGGCTACACCTTC. Protein product: CASSSKNGYGYTF.

The V gene is TRBV4-2, the J gene TRBJ2-7; 9 bases line up with TRBD1. The CDR3 is made up of 17 amino acids. Trimming at V came to 1 base and at J to 1 base, leaving 8 bases not matched to a gene. The germline V gene encodes CDR1 LGHNA and CDR2 YNFKEQ. The CDR3 bases are TGTGCCAGCAGCCAAGGCGGTGGACAGGGGCGATCCTACGAGCAGTACTTC. Translated, it gives CASSQGGGQGRSYEQYF.

The V call is TRBV19, the J call TRBJ1-2; D is perhaps TRBD1 (5 bases). Trimming removed 7 bases from V and 0 bases from J, with 15 bases in between. CDR1 and CDR2 (germline): LNHDA, SQIVND (reference sequence). The CDR3 is 15 residues long. CDR3 coding DNA: TGTGCCAGTACGGGGGATGGAATGGCTAACTATGGCTACACCTTC. It codes for CASTGDGMANYGYTF.

This clone was seen just once. This sequence joins TRBV18 and TRBJ2-1, with 10 bases matching TRBD1. The V gene end was trimmed by 3 bases and the J gene end by 8 bases; junction bases not matched to a gene: 7. CDR1 KGHSH and CDR2 LQKENI come from the germline V gene. The CDR3 extends over 15 amino acids. In DNA, the CDR3 is TGTGCCAGCTCACCCGGACAGGGGGGATGGTATGAGCAGTTCTTC. Protein sequence: CASSPGQGGWYEQFF. Full variable domain (missing parts from reference TRBV18 and TRBJ2-1): NAGVMQNPRHLVRRRGQEARLRCSPMKGHSHVYWYRQLPEEGLKFMVYLQKENIIDESGMPKERFSAEFPKEGPSILRIQQVVRGDSAAYFCASSPGQGGWYEQFFGPGTRLTVL.

CDR3 coding DNA: TGTGCCAGCAGTGGCCCCGAAGGGGAAGATCAGCCCCAGCATTTT. Translated, it gives CASSGPEGEDQPQHF. This chain joins TRBV6-4 and TRBJ1-5, with D perhaps matching TRBD1 (5 bases). Trimming took 4 bases from V and 5 from J, leaving 15 bases between them. Looked up from germline, CDR1 is MRHNA and CDR2 is SNTAGT. CDR3 size: 15 residues.